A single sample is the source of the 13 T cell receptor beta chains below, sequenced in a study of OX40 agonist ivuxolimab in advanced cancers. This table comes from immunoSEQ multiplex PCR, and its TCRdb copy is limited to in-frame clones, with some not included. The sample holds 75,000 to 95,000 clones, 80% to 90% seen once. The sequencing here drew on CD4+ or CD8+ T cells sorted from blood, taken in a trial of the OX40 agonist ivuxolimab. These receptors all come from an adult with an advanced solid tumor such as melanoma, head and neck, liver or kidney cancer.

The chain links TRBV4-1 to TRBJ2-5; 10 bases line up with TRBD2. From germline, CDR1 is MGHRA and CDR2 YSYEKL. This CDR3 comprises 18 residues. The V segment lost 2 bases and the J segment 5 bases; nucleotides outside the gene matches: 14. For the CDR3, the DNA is TGCGCCAGCAGCCAACCGCTATTCCAGCGGGGGGGGCGGGAGACCCAGTACTTC. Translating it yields CASSQPLFQRGGRETQYF.

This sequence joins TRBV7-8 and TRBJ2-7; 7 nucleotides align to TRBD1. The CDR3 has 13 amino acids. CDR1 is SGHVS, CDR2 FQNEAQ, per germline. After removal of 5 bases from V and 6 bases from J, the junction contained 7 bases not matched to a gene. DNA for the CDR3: TGTGCCAGCAGCATACGACAGGGTGGCGAGCAGTACTTC. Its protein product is CASSIRQGGEQYF.

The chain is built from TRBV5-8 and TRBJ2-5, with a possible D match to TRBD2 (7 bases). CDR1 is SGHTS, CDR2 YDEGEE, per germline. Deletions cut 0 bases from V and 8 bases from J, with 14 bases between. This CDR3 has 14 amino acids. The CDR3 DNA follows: TGTGCCAGCAGCTTGGTTCGGGGGGCGAGAACCCAGTACTTC. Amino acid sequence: CASSLVRGARTQYF.

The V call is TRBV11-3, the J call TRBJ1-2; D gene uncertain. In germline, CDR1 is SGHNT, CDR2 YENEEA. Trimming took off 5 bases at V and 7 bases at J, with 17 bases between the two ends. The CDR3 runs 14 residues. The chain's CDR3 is CASSKMGSSGGYTF. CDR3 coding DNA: TGTGCCAGCAGCAAAATGGGGTCCTCGGGTGGCTACACCTTC.

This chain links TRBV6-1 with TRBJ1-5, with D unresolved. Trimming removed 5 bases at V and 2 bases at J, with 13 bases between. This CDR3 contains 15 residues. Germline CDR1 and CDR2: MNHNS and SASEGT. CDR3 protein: CASSLRPLGNQPQHF. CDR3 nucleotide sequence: TGTGCCAGCAGTCTTCGGCCCCTTGGCAATCAGCCCCAGCATTTT.

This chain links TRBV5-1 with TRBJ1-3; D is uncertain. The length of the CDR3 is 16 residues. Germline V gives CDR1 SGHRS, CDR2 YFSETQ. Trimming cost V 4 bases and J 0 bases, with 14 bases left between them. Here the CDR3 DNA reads TGCGCCAGCAGCCCCCGGGAGCTCTTCTCTGGAAACACCATATATTTT. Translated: CASSPRELFSGNTIYF.

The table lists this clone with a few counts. Here the CDR3 DNA reads TGCGCCAGCAGCCAGAGGATCCGGGACAGGGGGCGTCAAAGTCCGGGGGAGCAGTACTTC. The encoded protein is CASSQRIRDRGRQSPGEQYF. This chain connects TRBV4-1 to TRBJ2-7, with 12 bases aligning to TRBD1. This CDR3 spans 20 amino acids. Germline CDR1 is MGHRA and CDR2 is YSYEKL. V lost 3 bases and J lost 7; bases outside the gene matches: 22.

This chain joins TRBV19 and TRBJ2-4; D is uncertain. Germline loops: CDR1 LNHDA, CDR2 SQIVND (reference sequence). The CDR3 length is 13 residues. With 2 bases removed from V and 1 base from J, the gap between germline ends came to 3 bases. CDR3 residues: CASSIRAKNIQYF. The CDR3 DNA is TGTGCCAGTAGTATACGGGCCAAAAACATTCAGTACTTC.

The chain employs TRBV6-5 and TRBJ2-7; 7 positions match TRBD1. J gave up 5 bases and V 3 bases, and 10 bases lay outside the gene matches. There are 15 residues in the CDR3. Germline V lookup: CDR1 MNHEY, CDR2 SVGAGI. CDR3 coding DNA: TGTGCCAGCAGTTATGAGTACAGGGGTTCCCACGAGCAGTACTTC. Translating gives CASSYEYRGSHEQYF.

CDR3 sequence reads: CASSYLLNLGPQHF. CDR3 bases: TGTGCCAGCAGTTATTTACTGAACCTGGGGCCCCAGCATTTT. The genes are TRBV28 and TRBJ1-5; no clear D gene. The V gene lost 4 bases and the J gene lost 9 bases, with 16 bases spanning the gap. This CDR3 comprises 14 residues. Germline V gives CDR1 MDHEN, CDR2 SYDVKM.

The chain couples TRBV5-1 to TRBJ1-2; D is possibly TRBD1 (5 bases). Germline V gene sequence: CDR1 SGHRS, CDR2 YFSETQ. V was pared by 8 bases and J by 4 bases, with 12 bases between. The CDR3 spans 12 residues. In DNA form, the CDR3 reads TGCGCCAGTAGACAGAACCTCTATGGCTACACCTTC. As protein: CASRQNLYGYTF. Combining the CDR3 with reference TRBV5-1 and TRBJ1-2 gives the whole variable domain KAGVTQTPRYLIKTRGQQVTLSCSPISGHRSVSWYQQTPGQGLQFLFEYFSETQRNKGNFPGRFSGRQFSNSRSEMNVSTLELGDSALYLCASRQNLYGYTFGSGTRLTVV.

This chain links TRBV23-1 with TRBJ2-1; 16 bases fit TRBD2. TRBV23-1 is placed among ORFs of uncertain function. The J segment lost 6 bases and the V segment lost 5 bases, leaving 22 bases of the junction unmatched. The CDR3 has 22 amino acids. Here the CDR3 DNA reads TGCGCCAGCAGTAAGGGACACCAGGGGACTAGCGGGAGGGCCCCGCCCCCCAATGAGCAGTTCTTC. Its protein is CASSKGHQGTSGRAPPPNEQFF.

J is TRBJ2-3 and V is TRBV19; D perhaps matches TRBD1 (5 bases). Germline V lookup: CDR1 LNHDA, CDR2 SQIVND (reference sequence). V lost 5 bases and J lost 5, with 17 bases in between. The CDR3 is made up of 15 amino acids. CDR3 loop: CASSPQGRGLDTQYF. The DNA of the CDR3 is TGTGCCAGTAGTCCGCAGGGTAGGGGCTTAGATACGCAGTATTTT.